Shown below are 29 T cell receptor beta chains from a single sample sequenced in a study of cytomegalovirus exposure and HLA in healthy donors. PCR was performed using 60 Vbeta and 13 Jbeta primers. Repertoires were generated with immunoSEQ multiplex PCR, while TCRdb's copy carries only in-frame clones and drops some. The sample carries about 100,000 clones, roughly 80% recorded once. The sample comprised PBMCs. The receptors derive from a man aged 45 to 65 in good health and CMV-seropositive.

This chain joins TRBV6-6 and TRBJ1-6; D gene uncertain. CDR3 size: 15 residues. CDR1 and CDR2 from the germline V gene are MNHNY and SVGAGI (reference sequence). V was trimmed by 7 bases and J by 0 bases, leaving 10 bases between them. The CDR3 here is CASTPSGSYNSPLHF. The DNA of the CDR3 is TGTGCCAGCACTCCTTCGGGCTCCTATAATTCACCCCTCCACTTT.

The chain combines TRBV29-1 with TRBJ2-1, with 10 bases fitting TRBD1. CDR1 SQVTM and CDR2 ANQGSEA come from the germline V gene. CDR3 length equals 12 residues. V lost 6 bases to trimming and J lost 8 bases; unmatched junction nucleotides: 4. CDR3 sequence reads: CSVWDRGHEQFF. The CDR3 DNA follows: TGCAGCGTGTGGGACAGGGGCCATGAGCAGTTCTTC.

This clone has more than one count but fewer than ten. The chain employs TRBV28 and TRBJ2-2, with D tentatively TRBD1 (6 bases). The CDR3 contains 13 residues. Germline lookup yields CDR1 MDHEN and CDR2 SYDVKM. The ends were cut back, 7 bases at V and 10 bases at J, with 16 bases in the middle. DNA of the CDR3: TGTGCCAGCACAGGGGTGGCCCCTACGGAGCTGTTTTTT. This translates into CASTGVAPTELFF. Together with reference TRBV28 and TRBJ2-2, the CDR3 gives the full variable domain: DVKVTQSSRYLVKRTGEKVFLECVQDMDHENMFWYRQDPGLGLRLIYFSYDVKMKEKGDIPEGYSVSREKKERFSLILESASTNQTSMYLCASTGVAPTELFFGEGSRLTVL.

J is TRBJ1-1 and V is TRBV5-4; TRBD1 matches 8 bases. The CDR3 is made up of 15 amino acids. The V segment lost 4 bases and the J segment 1 base; nucleotides outside the gene matches: 6. Looked up from germline, CDR1 is SGHNT and CDR2 is YYREEE (reference sequence). The DNA of the CDR3 is TGTGCCAGCAGCCTAACCGGGACAGGGAACACTGAAGCTTTCTTT. Translated, it gives CASSLTGTGNTEAFF.

This clone was counted a few times. The chain employs TRBV4-3 and TRBJ1-1; perhaps TRBD1 as D (5 bases). Germline CDR1 is LGHNA and CDR2 is YSLEER. V was shortened by 5 bases and J by 4 bases, with 11 bases between the two germline ends. The CDR3 is made up of 13 amino acids. CDR3 DNA: TGCGCCAGCAGCAAGGGGCGGAGCACTGAAGCTTTCTTT. It codes for CASSKGRSTEAFF.

The V call is TRBV9, the J call TRBJ2-7; TRBD1 aligns across 11 bases. In germline, CDR1 is SGDLS, CDR2 YYNGEE. With 3 bases clipped from V and 5 bases from J, the junction kept 13 bases outside the gene matches. The CDR3 runs to 17 residues. The CDR3 sequence: CASSANPGTGGVHEQYF. DNA of the CDR3: TGTGCCAGCAGCGCGAATCCCGGGACAGGGGGAGTCCACGAGCAGTACTTC.

This clone was seen a handful of times. This chain joins TRBV12-2 and TRBJ2-5; TRBD2, as called in the table, went unchecked against the DNA. TRBV12-2 is an annotated pseudogene. The CDR3 has 16 residues. The chain's CDR3 is CASRLRTSGGQETQYF. The CDR3 region has the DNA TGTGCAAGTCGCTTAAGGACTAGCGGGGGGCAAGAGACCCAGTACTTC.

This clone was counted a single time. The chain links TRBV13 to TRBJ2-5; 9 bases agree with TRBD1. J lost 4 bases, V lost 4 bases, and 4 bases had no gene match. Germline assignment: CDR1 PRHDT and CDR2 FYEKMQ (reference sequence). CDR3 length: 14 residues. In DNA, the CDR3 is TGTGCCAGCAGCTCAACAGGGGGCCGAGAGACCCAGTACTTC. As protein: CASSSTGGRETQYF.

CDR3 coding DNA: TGTGCCAGCAGTTGGGGAGGGGGATCGAACACCGGGGAGCTGTTTTTT. Amino acid sequence: CASSWGGGSNTGELFF. The chain joins TRBV28 to TRBJ2-2; possible D gene TRBD2, 7 bases. The CDR3 runs 16 residues. Germline-derived CDR1 and CDR2 are MDHEN and SYDVKM. Deletions cut 4 bases from V and 0 bases from J, with 12 bases between.

The chain uses TRBV2 and TRBJ2-7; 9 positions match TRBD2. After removal of 10 bases from V and 7 bases from J, the junction contained 11 bases not matched to a gene. This CDR3 spans 13 amino acids. Germline CDR1 reads SNHLY; CDR2 reads FYNNEI. The CDR3 is CATRRAGGKEQYF. As DNA, the CDR3 is TGTGCCACCCGGAGGGCGGGGGGGAAGGAGCAGTACTTC.

The V and J genes are TRBV6-1 and TRBJ2-6; D may be TRBD1 (6 bases). Germline CDR1 and CDR2: MNHNS and SASEGT. V dropped 7 bases and J dropped 0 bases, with 10 bases sitting between them. There are 15 residues in the CDR3. The CDR3 here is CASTTGTSGANVLTF. As DNA, the CDR3 is TGTGCCAGCACGACAGGCACCTCTGGGGCCAACGTCCTGACTTTC.

The chain links TRBV27 to TRBJ2-1; 9 bases are a match to TRBD2. After removal of 5 bases from V and 6 bases from J, the junction contained 8 bases not matched to a gene. The CDR3 runs 15 residues. Germline loops: CDR1 MNHEY, CDR2 SMNVEV (reference sequence). The CDR3 is CASSRWAGGTNEQFF. CDR3 bases: TGTGCCAGCAGTCGATGGGCGGGGGGGACCAATGAGCAGTTCTTC.

This chain links TRBV30 with TRBJ2-7; 11 positions agree with TRBD2. The V segment lost 2 bases and the J segment 3 bases; nucleotides outside the gene matches: 0. The germline V gene has CDR1 GTSNPN and CDR2 SVGIG (reference sequence). The CDR3 has 13 amino acids. The CDR3 reads CAWSLAGGYEQYF. CDR3 DNA: TGTGCCTGGAGTCTAGCGGGGGGCTACGAGCAGTACTTC. The full variable domain, its missing parts supplied by reference TRBV30 and TRBJ2-7, is SQTIHQWPATLVQPVGSPLSLECTVEGTSNPNLYWYRQAAGRGLQLLFYSVGIGQISSEVPQNLSASRPQDRQFILSSKKLLLSDSGFYLCAWSLAGGYEQYFGPGTRLTVT.

This sequence joins TRBV2 and TRBJ1-6, with D perhaps matching TRBD1 (5 bases). The germline gives CDR1 SNHLY, CDR2 FYNNEI. This CDR3 contains 13 residues. V shed 7 bases and J shed 8 bases, with 12 bases lying between them. CDR3 bases: TGTGCCAGCACGGGGGATTCCTATTCACCCCTCCACTTT. Amino acids: CASTGDSYSPLHF.

The chain is built from TRBV19 and TRBJ2-7; 7 bases agree with TRBD1. V dropped 3 bases and J dropped 0; count of bases not matched to a gene: 2. CDR1 and CDR2 from the germline V gene are LNHDA and SQIVND (reference sequence). The CDR3 contains 14 residues. The CDR3 loop is CASSMDRSSYEQYF. The CDR3 coding sequence is TGTGCCAGTAGTATGGACAGGAGCTCCTACGAGCAGTACTTC.

This clone was found once. Germline is not matched at one junction end, which may reflect a read error. The chain has TRBV6-5 and TRBJ1-5; 7 nucleotides line up with TRBD1. Looked up from germline, CDR1 is MNHEY and CDR2 is SVGAGI. The CDR3 totals 14 residues. CDR3 nucleotides: TGTGCCAGCAGTATGGGACAGTCGAATCAGCCCCAGAATTTT. As protein: CASSMGQSNQPQNF.

J is TRBJ2-2 and V is TRBV18; no clear D gene. The germline gives CDR1 KGHSH, CDR2 LQKENI. The CDR3 is 15 residues long. V lost 1 base and J 7 bases, leaving 13 bases between the germline ends. The CDR3 loop reads CASSPQAALGGELFF. CDR3 nucleotides: TGTGCCAGCTCACCACAGGCGGCGCTGGGCGGGGAGCTGTTTTTT.

V is TRBV19 and J is TRBJ2-7; 7 bases match TRBD1. This CDR3 is built from 14 residues. Per the germline V gene, CDR1 is LNHDA and CDR2 is SQIVND (reference sequence). The V and J ends lost 6 bases and 0 bases, in that order; junction bases with no gene match: 5. The CDR3 DNA reads as TGTGCCAGTAGCCCCGGGACAGCCTCCTACGAGCAGTACTTC. Encoded protein: CASSPGTASYEQYF.

The chain recombines TRBV19 with TRBJ2-2, with 7 bases lining up with TRBD1. Germline V gene lookup returns CDR1 LNHDA and CDR2 SQIVND (reference sequence). This CDR3 is built from 14 residues. J gave up 0 bases and V 11 bases, and 6 bases lay outside the gene matches. CDR3 nucleotide sequence: TGTGCCTCGGTCGGGACAGCGAACACCGGGGAGCTGTTTTTT. Its translation: CASVGTANTGELFF.

V and J are TRBV6-5 and TRBJ2-7; 7 bases match TRBD2. Germline CDR1 and CDR2: MNHEY and SVGAGI. V shed 2 bases, J shed 5 bases, and the junction held 9 bases outside the gene matches. The CDR3 has 15 residues. In nucleotides, the CDR3 is TGTGCCAGCAGTTACGTTGGACTAGGGGCTAACGAGCAGTACTTC. This gives the protein CASSYVGLGANEQYF.

This clone has only one observation. The J gene is TRBJ2-5, the V gene TRBV7-9, with TRBD1 matching 7 bases. Losses at the gene ends were 5 bases for V and 3 bases for J; bases not matched to a gene: 6. Per germline, CDR1 SEHNR and CDR2 FQNEAQ (reference sequence). The CDR3 is 14 amino acids. This CDR3 reads CASSTQDRKETQYF. The DNA of the CDR3 is TGTGCCAGCAGCACCCAGGACAGGAAAGAGACCCAGTACTTC.

This chain connects TRBV19 to TRBJ1-3; D gene unclear. The germline V and J ends were trimmed by 7 bases and 3 bases, with 13 bases remaining between them. The germline V gene has CDR1 LNHDA and CDR2 SQIVND (reference sequence). The CDR3 spans 14 residues. This chain's CDR3 is CASTLGSGGNTIYF. CDR3 in DNA: TGTGCCAGTACTTTGGGGAGCGGTGGAAACACCATATATTTT.

The chain is built from TRBV6-5 and TRBJ1-2; 9 nucleotides match TRBD1. V was clipped by 6 bases and J by 8 bases; unmatched bases: 10. The CDR3 covers 14 residues. CDR1 and CDR2 from the germline V gene are MNHEY and SVGAGI. CDR3 DNA sequence: TGTGCCAGCAGGCCTACAGGGGGCGTCGGGGGCTACACCTTC. This gives the protein CASRPTGGVGGYTF.

The chain carries TRBV30 and TRBJ1-4; D gene ambiguous. CDR1 GTSNPN and CDR2 SVGIG come from the germline V gene (reference sequence). The CDR3 runs 14 residues. Trimming shortened V by 6 bases and J by 10 bases, and 21 bases separated the two germline ends. The DNA of the CDR3 is TGTGCCTGTCCCCCCGGCGCGGGAGAGGGAAAACTGTTTTTT. As protein: CACPPGAGEGKLFF.

The chain couples TRBV19 to TRBJ1-1; D may be TRBD1 (6 bases). Germline assignment: CDR1 LNHDA and CDR2 SQIVND (reference sequence). Trimming took off 1 base at V and 4 bases at J, with 13 bases between the two ends. There are 15 residues in the CDR3. CDR3 coding DNA: TGTGCCAGTAGTATAGGGACCAGGGGAAGCACTGAAGCTTTCTTT. Amino acid sequence: CASSIGTRGSTEAFF.

This chain connects TRBV9 to TRBJ1-1; maybe TRBD1 (5 bases). V dropped 7 bases and J dropped 4 bases, with 14 bases sitting between them. CDR1 is SGDLS, CDR2 YYNGEE, per germline. The CDR3 is 13 residues long. The CDR3 region has the DNA TGTGCCAGCGCGATTGGGGGAGGCACTGAAGCTTTCTTT. Residues: CASAIGGGTEAFF.

The V call is TRBV7-3, the J call TRBJ1-1; perhaps TRBD1 as D (5 bases). This CDR3 region has 16 residues. CDR1 and CDR2 from the germline V gene are SGHTA and FQGTGA. Deletions cut 2 bases from V and 0 bases from J, with 13 bases between. Here the CDR3 DNA reads TGTGCCAGCAGCTTATTTGGTCCAGGGATGAACACTGAAGCTTTCTTT. Amino acid sequence: CASSLFGPGMNTEAFF. Using reference TRBV7-3 and TRBJ1-1 for the parts outside the CDR3, the full variable domain is GAGVSQTPSNKVTEKGKYVELRCDPISGHTALYWYRQSLGQGPEFLIYFQGTGAADDSGLPNDRFFAVRPEGSVSTLKIQRTERGDSAVYLCASSLFGPGMNTEAFFGQGTRLTVV.

The chain couples TRBV2 to TRBJ1-1; TRBD1 agrees at 8 bases. The V gene's germline CDR1 is SNHLY and CDR2 FYNNEI. Unmatched junction bases numbered 4, after V lost 6 bases and J lost 1 base. The CDR3 consists of 14 residues. The CDR3 DNA reads TGTGCCAGCAGGGTCGGACAGGGGAACACTGAAGCTTTCTTT. Protein sequence: CASRVGQGNTEAFF.

This clone was counted only a few times. The genes are TRBV27 and TRBJ1-1; 7 positions match TRBD1. CDR1 and CDR2 from the germline V gene are MNHEY and SMNVEV (reference sequence). The CDR3 contains 14 residues. V lost 2 bases and J lost 5; bases outside the gene matches: 5. CDR3 amino acids: CASSLDRVFTEAFF. Written as DNA, the CDR3 is TGTGCCAGCAGTTTAGACAGGGTTTTTACTGAAGCTTTCTTT.